The 14 T cell receptor beta chains in this list originate from one sample, sequenced in a study of early T cells in non-severe SARS-CoV-2 infection. Each CDR3 protein is one row after TCRdb ran MiXCR on the 5' RACE reads. The profile covers tens of thousands of distinct CDR3 sequences, with roughly an eighth appearing a single time and roughly 5.8% taken by the ten largest. This specimen was whole blood, taken at baseline. These receptors all come from an adult who was a healthcare worker with PCR-confirmed SARS-CoV-2 infection or an uninfected control (not recorded which).

The sample holds many counts of this clonotype. This chain connects TRBV21-1 to TRBJ2-1; TRBD2 was called by the table and not checked on the DNA. TRBV21-1 is noted as a pseudogene. This CDR3 comprises 16 residues. CDR3 loop: CASSKTGTSGNNEQFF. The CDR3 DNA reads TGTGCCAGCAGCAAAACCGGGACTAGCGGAAACAATGAGCAGTTCTTC.

This clonotype has more than one count but fewer than ten. The chain carries TRBV4-2 and TRBJ2-6, with D unresolved. From germline, CDR1 is LGHNA and CDR2 YNFKEQ. This CDR3 comprises 14 residues. V lost 1 base to trimming and J lost 6 bases, with 7 bases between them. The CDR3 bases are TGTGCCAGCAGCCAAGCAGCATCGGCCAACGTCCTGACTTTC. This codes for CASSQAASANVLTF.

The chain joins TRBV18 to TRBJ2-5; D uncertain. Germline assignment: CDR1 KGHSH and CDR2 LQKENI. V gave up 1 base and J gave up 2 bases, with 8 bases separating them. The CDR3 contains 14 residues. CDR3 nucleotides: TGTGCCAGCTCACCACTAGGCTCACAAGAGACCCAGTACTTC. As protein: CASSPLGSQETQYF.

There are many counts of this clonotype. The rearrangement joins TRBV18 to TRBJ2-7; TRBD1 is a possible D gene (6 bases). CDR1 KGHSH and CDR2 LQKENI come from the germline V gene. This CDR3 contains 13 residues. Trimming removed 6 bases at V and 3 bases at J, with 12 bases between. As DNA, the CDR3 is TGTGCCAGCTCCCCCGGGACAATCTACGAGCAGTACTTC. Amino acids: CASSPGTIYEQYF.

The rearrangement uses TRBV9 and TRBJ2-7; D not certain. In germline, CDR1 is SGDLS, CDR2 YYNGEE. V lost 0 bases and J lost 1, with 11 bases in between. The CDR3 has 15 residues. CDR3 bases: TGTGCCAGCAGCGTAGGCTGGGGTATATCCTACGAGCAGTACTTC. This translates into CASSVGWGISYEQYF.

In its sample, this clonotype ranks as medium-sized. The V call is TRBV24-1, the J call TRBJ2-2; D unresolved. CDR1 is KGHDR and CDR2 is SFDVKD in the germline V gene. There are 17 residues in the CDR3. Trimming removed 2 bases from V and 6 bases from J, with 18 bases in between. The CDR3, as DNA: TGTGCCACCAGTGATTCGGGCGGAGACCGACCCGCCGGGGAGCTGTTTTTT. This gives the protein CATSDSGGDRPAGELFF.

This clonotype has at least ten counts. This chain connects TRBV30 to TRBJ1-2; D is unresolved. The germline gives CDR1 GTSNPN, CDR2 SVGIG (reference sequence). CDR3 length: 11 amino acids. Trimming stripped 0 bases from V and 4 bases from J, with 3 bases between. The CDR3 DNA reads as TGTGCCTGGAGTGTGGCCTATGGCTACACCTTC. Protein product: CAWSVAYGYTF. Supplemented by reference TRBV30 and TRBJ1-2, the full variable domain reads SQTIHQWPATLVQPVGSPLSLECTVEGTSNPNLYWYRQAAGRGLQLLFYSVGIGQISSEVPQNLSASRPQDRQFILSSKKLLLSDSGFYLCAWSVAYGYTFGSGTRLTVV.

There are many counts of this clonotype. This chain connects TRBV27 to TRBJ2-7, with 8 bases fitting TRBD2. Per germline, CDR1 MNHEY and CDR2 SMNVEV (reference sequence). Unmatched junction bases numbered 2, after V lost 4 bases and J lost 3 bases. CDR3 length: 13 amino acids. CDR3 residues: CASSSGTSYEQYF. Here the CDR3 DNA reads TGTGCCAGCAGTTCCGGGACTAGCTACGAGCAGTACTTC.

This clonotype was observed a few times. An end of the junction does not agree with germline; a read error may underlie this. The V call is TRBV9, the J call TRBJ2-7; the match to TRBD1 covers 8 bases. Germline-derived CDR1 and CDR2 are SGDLS and YYNGEE. The CDR3 has 16 amino acids. The CDR3 protein is CASSPSAGQGVYEQCF. The CDR3 nucleotides are TGTGCCAGCAGCCCGAGCGCAGGACAGGGTGTCTACGAGCAGTGCTTC.

This clonotype was seen at least ten times. The chain carries TRBV25-1 and TRBJ2-1; D is possibly TRBD2 (5 bases). Germline CDR1 is MGHDK and CDR2 is SYGVNS. This CDR3 has 15 residues. Trimming left V 3 bases short and J 2 bases short, with 11 bases between. The chain's CDR3 is CASSDPRTAYNEQFF. The CDR3 DNA reads TGTGCCAGCAGTGACCCGCGGACTGCCTACAATGAGCAGTTCTTC.

Ten or more counts support this clonotype. The rearrangement links TRBV7-3 to TRBJ2-1, with 14 bases identical to TRBD2. The CDR3 runs to 17 residues. The V gene's germline CDR1 is SGHTA and CDR2 FQGTGA. Trimming removed 1 base from V and 7 bases from J; junction bases left unmatched: 6. CDR3 in DNA: TGTGCCAGCAGCTTAATGGGGACTAGCGGGAGTGTGAATGAGCAGTTCTTC. Translation gives CASSLMGTSGSVNEQFF. The full variable domain, rest sourced from reference TRBV7-3 and TRBJ2-1, is GAGVSQTPSNKVTEKGKYVELRCDPISGHTALYWYRQSLGQGPEFLIYFQGTGAADDSGLPNDRFFAVRPEGSVSTLKIQRTERGDSAVYLCASSLMGTSGSVNEQFFGPGTRLTVL.

The genes are TRBV9 and TRBJ2-7; D call uncertain. CDR1 is SGDLS, CDR2 YYNGEE, per germline. V gave up 4 bases and J gave up 0 bases, with 20 bases separating them. CDR3 length: 17 residues. The CDR3, as DNA: TGTGCCAGCAGCCACAGACCCACCGACGGTACCTCCTACGAGCAGTACTTC. Its protein is CASSHRPTDGTSYEQYF.

This clonotype was observed many times. The genes are TRBV29-1 and TRBJ1-1; no definite D call. Germline assignment: CDR1 SQVTM and CDR2 ANQGSEA. Trimming removed 1 base at V and 6 bases at J, with 12 bases between. This CDR3 comprises 13 residues. The DNA of the CDR3 is TGCAGCGTTGAAGGGCAGTTTGGTCCTGAAGCTTTCTTT. It specifies CSVEGQFGPEAFF.

The rearrangement joins TRBV19 to TRBJ2-2; 7 bases agree with TRBD2. The CDR3 totals 13 residues. With 5 bases clipped from V and 6 bases from J, the junction kept 3 bases outside the gene matches. The germline V gene has CDR1 LNHDA and CDR2 SQIVND (reference sequence). The CDR3 sequence: CASSAGAAGELFF. As DNA, the CDR3 is TGTGCCAGTAGTGCGGGAGCGGCCGGGGAGCTGTTTTTT.